One sample yielded the 20 T cell receptor beta chains listed below, sequenced in a study of graft-versus-host responses after intestinal transplantation. Measured with immunoSEQ multiplex PCR; TCRdb has only the in-frame clones, and not every one. The sample includes around 3,000 clones, about 74% of them seen just once. The graft tissue was processed, and this released both intraepithelial and lamina propria lymphocytes. The sequences come from ileum tissue, collected roughly 5 and 7 days after intestinal transplantation. The source is a human patient who received an intestinal transplant, so some T cells may come from the graft donor.

The rearrangement joins TRBV19 to TRBJ2-4; 8 positions match TRBD1. Trimming removed 3 bases from V and 3 bases from J; junction bases left unmatched: 4. The germline gives CDR1 LNHDA, CDR2 SQIVND (reference sequence). The CDR3 is 15 amino acids. For the CDR3, the DNA is TGTGCCAGTAGTATTCCAGGGGGCGGCAAAAACATTCAGTACTTC. Its translation: CASSIPGGGKNIQYF.

V and J are TRBV28 and TRBJ1-5; a possible D gene is TRBD1 (5 bases). Germline V gene lookup returns CDR1 MDHEN and CDR2 SYDVKM. V lost 10 bases and J 4 bases, leaving 17 bases between the germline ends. This CDR3 has 14 residues. This CDR3 reads CATSRGISNQPQHF. CDR3 sequence (DNA): TGTGCCACAAGTCGGGGGATCAGTAATCAGCCCCAGCATTTT.

The V and J genes are TRBV6-1 and TRBJ2-7; a possible D gene is TRBD1 (5 bases). CDR3 length: 15 amino acids. The V gene lost 3 bases and the J gene lost 2 bases, with 14 bases spanning the gap. The germline V gene encodes CDR1 MNHNS and CDR2 SASEGT. CDR3 loop: CASSDPYRKPYEQYF. The CDR3 nucleotides read TGTGCCAGCAGTGACCCCTACAGGAAGCCCTACGAGCAGTACTTC.

As for this clone: This could be a read error, since a much larger clone is one nucleotide away. V usage is TRBV7-3 and J usage is TRBJ2-3; D not resolved. With 5 bases removed from V and 4 bases from J, the gap between germline ends came to 10 bases. The CDR3 runs to 13 residues. Germline CDR1 reads SGHTA; CDR2 reads FQGTGA. The CDR3 protein is CASSLYPADTQYF. In nucleotides, the CDR3 is TGTGCCAGCAGCCTATACCCCGCAGATACGCAGTATTTT.

This rearrangement joins TRBV18 to TRBJ1-1, with D possibly being TRBD1 (5 bases). CDR3 length equals 14 residues. V dropped 2 bases and J dropped 1 base, with 8 bases sitting between them. Germline V gene sequence: CDR1 KGHSH, CDR2 LQKENI. The CDR3 is CASSPWQGNTEAFF. The CDR3 DNA is TGTGCCAGCTCACCATGGCAGGGGAACACTGAAGCTTTCTTT.

The V call is TRBV25-1, the J call TRBJ1-5, with TRBD1 matching 8 bases. Trimming at V came to 3 bases and at J to 0 bases, leaving 1 base not matched to a gene. This CDR3 region has 15 residues. CDR1 and CDR2 from the germline V gene are MGHDK and SYGVNS. The CDR3 sequence: CASSDRGHSNQPQHF. As DNA, the CDR3 is TGTGCCAGCAGTGACAGGGGGCATAGCAATCAGCCCCAGCATTTT.

The rearrangement links TRBV13 to TRBJ2-5; 8 bases line up with TRBD1. The J call may be incorrect, as the DNA end agrees better with TRBJ2-7. The CDR3 runs 13 residues. Per germline, CDR1 PRHDT and CDR2 FYEKMQ (reference sequence). The CDR3 sequence is CASSSTGDYEQYF. The CDR3 DNA reads as TGTGCCAGCAGCTCGACAGGGGACTACGAGCAGTACTTC.

This chain uses TRBV25-1 with TRBJ2-3; D uncertain. CDR1 is MGHDK, CDR2 SYGVNS, per germline. This CDR3 region has 16 residues. Trimming removed 4 bases at V and 1 base at J, with 15 bases between. The CDR3 loop is CASSAARPPGTDTQYF. CDR3 coding DNA: TGTGCCAGCAGTGCAGCTAGACCCCCCGGCACAGATACGCAGTATTTT.

This clone occurred a few times. This chain uses TRBV6-5 with TRBJ2-1; 7 bases align to TRBD1. The V and J ends lost 5 bases and 4 bases, in that order; junction bases with no gene match: 5. There are 14 residues in the CDR3. Germline CDR1 reads MNHEY; CDR2 reads SVGAGI. The CDR3 sequence: CASSPSGQYNEQFF. The CDR3 DNA follows: TGTGCCAGCAGTCCCTCGGGACAGTACAATGAGCAGTTCTTC.

V gene TRBV18 combines with J gene TRBJ2-7; weak D call: TRBD1 (6 bases). The CDR3 length is 13 residues. The germline V gene has CDR1 KGHSH and CDR2 LQKENI. Deletions cut 1 base from V and 7 bases from J, with 11 bases between. CDR3: CASSPQTGGEQYF. Written as DNA, the CDR3 is TGTGCCAGCTCACCACAGACAGGCGGGGAGCAGTACTTC.

This chain joins TRBV6-5 and TRBJ1-4; 8 nucleotides match TRBD1. With 6 bases clipped from V and 4 bases from J, the junction kept 7 bases outside the gene matches. Germline assignment: CDR1 MNHEY and CDR2 SVGAGI. The CDR3 is 15 residues long. The CDR3 sequence is CASRPSGQGNEKLFF. DNA of the CDR3: TGTGCCAGCAGACCCTCAGGACAGGGTAATGAAAAACTGTTTTTT.

This sequence joins TRBV6-5 and TRBJ1-2; 7 nucleotides agree with TRBD1. The CDR3 totals 13 residues. The V and J ends lost 0 bases and 6 bases, in that order; junction bases with no gene match: 1. In germline, CDR1 is MNHEY, CDR2 SVGAGI. DNA for the CDR3: TGTGCCAGCAGTTACTCGACAGGGCATGGCTACACCTTC. Encoded protein: CASSYSTGHGYTF.

The chain has TRBV2 and TRBJ2-1; TRBD2 aligns across 12 bases. V was pared by 3 bases and J by 9 bases, with 9 bases of the junction left unmatched. This CDR3 contains 16 residues. Germline V CDR1 and CDR2: SNHLY, FYNNEI. The DNA for the CDR3 is TGTGCCAGCAGTGAGAACCGACTAGCGGGAGAGGTTGAGCAGTTCTTC. Residues: CASSENRLAGEVEQFF.

Only a few counts were recorded for this clone. This sequence joins TRBV2 and TRBJ1-1; D is ambiguous. The CDR3 contains 16 residues. CDR1 and CDR2 (germline): SNHLY, FYNNEI. V was pared by 1 base and J by 5 bases, with 17 bases between. CDR3 nucleotides: TGTGCCAGCAGTGAAGGGTACAAAGAACGGGGAACTGAAGCTTTCTTT. Translating it yields CASSEGYKERGTEAFF.

This clone has just one count. This chain joins TRBV25-1 and TRBJ1-1; possible D gene TRBD1, 5 bases. CDR3 length equals 12 residues. With 2 bases removed from V and 4 bases from J, the gap between germline ends came to 5 bases. Germline values: CDR1 MGHDK, CDR2 SYGVNS. The CDR3 is CASSEQGTEAFF. For the CDR3, the DNA is TGTGCCAGCAGTGAACAGGGCACTGAAGCTTTCTTT. The whole variable domain, remainder taken from reference TRBV25-1 and TRBJ1-1, is EADIYQTPRYLVIGTGKKITLECSQTMGHDKMYWYQQDPGMELHLIHYSYGVNSTEKGDLSSESTVSRIRTEHFPLTLESARPSHTSQYLCASSEQGTEAFFGQGTRLTVV.

The chain carries TRBV19 and TRBJ1-1; D ambiguous. CDR3 length: 13 amino acids. V lost 2 bases and J lost 0, with 4 bases in between. Germline-derived CDR1 and CDR2 are LNHDA and SQIVND (reference sequence). The CDR3 DNA is TGTGCCAGTAGTATACACATGAACACTGAAGCTTTCTTT. It specifies CASSIHMNTEAFF.

The chain has TRBV6-1 and TRBJ1-1; 12 positions agree with TRBD1. The CDR3 spans 15 residues. V trimming: 6 bases; J trimming: 7 bases; junction bases outside the gene matches: 9. The V gene's germline CDR1 is MNHNS and CDR2 SASEGT. CDR3 DNA sequence: TGTGCCAGCAGGGCCGGGACAGGGGGCAGGATTGAAGCTTTCTTT. Translating it yields CASRAGTGGRIEAFF.

The chain carries TRBV2 and TRBJ1-2; unclear D gene. The CDR3 has 11 residues. Trimming pared 3 bases from V and 2 bases from J, leaving 1 base between. The germline gives CDR1 SNHLY, CDR2 FYNNEI. CDR3 loop: CASSDNYGYTF. The CDR3 DNA follows: TGTGCCAGCAGTGACAACTATGGCTACACCTTC.

V is TRBV19 and J is TRBJ2-7, with 12 bases fitting TRBD2. Germline-derived CDR1 and CDR2 are LNHDA and SQIVND (reference sequence). V lost 1 base, J lost 2 bases, and 0 bases stayed unmatched. The CDR3 totals 15 residues. CDR3 in amino acids: CASSIASGRAYEQYF. The CDR3 DNA is TGTGCCAGTAGTATAGCTAGCGGGAGGGCCTACGAGCAGTACTTC. The full variable domain, rest sourced from reference TRBV19 and TRBJ2-7, is DGGITQSPKYLFRKEGQNVTLSCEQNLNHDAMYWYRQDPGQGLRLIYYSQIVNDFQKGDIAEGYSVSREKKESFPLTVTSAQKNPTAFYLCASSIASGRAYEQYFGPGTRLTVT.

This rearrangement joins TRBV30 to TRBJ2-6; D call uncertain. Trimming took 0 bases from V and 0 from J, leaving 3 bases between them. The CDR3 sequence is 14 residues long. Germline lookup yields CDR1 GTSNPN and CDR2 SVGIG (reference sequence). This chain's CDR3 is CAWSVHSGANVLTF. CDR3 nucleotides: TGTGCCTGGAGTGTACACTCTGGGGCCAACGTCCTGACTTTC.